This is a list of T cell receptor beta chains from one sample in a study of blood T cell repertoires in COVID-19. Repertoires were generated with immunoSEQ multiplex PCR, while TCRdb's copy carries only in-frame clones and drops some. The sample records 300,000 to 350,000 clones, roughly nine tenths being singletons. Material: peripheral blood. These TCRs come from a woman aged 60-70 years with COVID-19, enrolled during active disease. Both conserved end residues are part of each CDR3. A D gene is named only where the DNA matches it firmly. Clone size is not always given. Where it is, it says once, few, many or a class for expanded clones.

>TRBJ1-2|14|TRBV28|few|TRBD1
CASGQVGANYGYTF
TGTGCCAGCGGACAGGTCGGGGCTAACTATGGCTACACCTTC
>TRBJ2-7|15|TRBV7-2|-|TRBD1
CASSPTVGQGYEQYF
TGTGCCAGCAGCCCTACCGTAGGACAGGGCTACGAGCAGTACTTC
>TRBJ2-7|13|TRBV9|-|-
CASSVDAGSEQYF
TGTGCCAGCAGCGTAGATGCGGGTTCGGAGCAGTACTTC
>TRBJ1-1|14|TRBV15|-|-
CATSREGDNTEAFF
TGTGCCACCAGCAGAGAAGGGGATAACACTGAAGCTTTCTTT
>TRBJ1-2|15|TRBV7-8|-|-
CASRAGTPTNYGYTF
TGTGCCAGCAGGGCCGGGACACCGACTAACTATGGCTACACCTTC
>TRBJ2-1|15|TRBV2|-|TRBD1
CASTSQGAKNNEQFF
TGTGCCAGCACCTCACAGGGGGCCAAGAACAATGAGCAGTTCTTC
>TRBJ2-7|13|TRBV3-1/TRBV3-2|-|-
CASSQKGNSEQYF
TGTGCCAGCAGCCAGAAGGGGAACAGCGAGCAGTACTTC
>TRBJ1-1|14|TRBV29-1|-|TRBD1
CSPRRQGARQGAFF
TGCAGCCCGAGACGACAGGGGGCGCGTCAGGGAGCTTTCTTT
>TRBJ1-3|12|TRBV9|-|-
CASSDIGNTIYF
TGTGCCAGCAGTGACATTGGAAACACCATATATTTT
>TRBJ1-5|14|TRBV7-8|-|TRBD1
CASSLGQGNQPQHF
TGTGCCAGCAGCCTGGGACAGGGCAATCAGCCCCAGCATTTT
>TRBJ2-7|15|TRBV20-1|once|-
CSASLAGTAGDEQYF
TGCAGTGCTAGTCTCGCGGGGACAGCGGGCGACGAGCAGTACTTC
>TRBJ2-2|16|TRBV25-1|-|-
CASSGDRRGRTGELFF
TGTGCCAGCAGTGGGGATAGGAGGGGGCGCACCGGGGAGCTGTTTTTT
>TRBJ1-4|19|TRBV15|few|-
CATSRLGLDVAGRGRKLFF
TGTGCCACCAGCAGATTAGGTCTAGATGTCGCGGGCAGGGGCCGAAAACTGTTTTTT
>TRBJ1-1|13|TRBV28|few|-
CASSWEGGTEAFF
TGTGCCAGCAGTTGGGAGGGGGGCACTGAAGCTTTCTTT
>TRBJ2-3|15|TRBV28|-|TRBD2
CASSLAGGYTSTQYF
TGTGCCAGCAGCTTAGCGGGGGGGTACACGAGTACGCAGTATTTT
>TRBJ1-2|11|TRBV2|-|-
CASSRTAGYTF
TGTGCCAGCAGTAGGACAGCTGGCTACACCTTC
>TRBJ1-5|15|TRBV19|-|TRBD1
CASSRKQGLNQPQHF
TGTGCCAGTAGCAGAAAACAGGGGCTCAATCAGCCCCAGCATTTT
>TRBJ1-6|13|TRBV6-5|-|-
CASRPGYNSPLHF
TGTGCCAGCAGGCCGGGTTATAATTCACCCCTCCACTTT
>TRBJ2-1|15|TRBV7-3|-|TRBD2
CASSQTSGANNEQFF
TGTGCCAGCAGCCAGACTAGCGGGGCCAACAATGAGCAGTTCTTC
>TRBJ2-7|15|TRBV11-3|once|-
CASSLDSGYSYEQYF
TGTGCCAGCAGCTTAGATTCGGGTTATTCCTACGAGCAGTACTTC
>TRBJ2-2|14|TRBV7-2|-|-
CASSSPGGTGELFF
TGTGCCAGCAGCTCCCCGGGTGGGACCGGGGAGCTGTTTTTT
>TRBJ1-2|12|TRBV3-1/TRBV3-2|-|TRBD1
CASSLTGLGYTF
TGTGCCAGCAGCCTGACAGGGCTCGGCTACACCTTC
>TRBJ1-6|13|TRBV10-3|-|-
CAISGKEVSPLHF
TGTGCCATCAGTGGGAAGGAGGTTTCACCCCTCCACTTT
>TRBJ2-7|14|TRBV4-1|-|-
CASSLRDTSYEQYF
TGCGCCAGCAGCCTCCGGGACACCTCCTACGAGCAGTACTTC
>TRBJ2-7|15|TRBV7-6|-|-
CASSQAPGDPYEQYF
TGTGCCAGCAGCCAAGCCCCCGGGGATCCCTACGAGCAGTACTTC
>TRBJ1-5|16|TRBV4-1|few|-
CASSQMWGASNQPQHF
TGCGCCAGCAGCCAAATGTGGGGCGCGAGCAATCAGCCCCAGCATTTT
>TRBJ1-1|14|TRBV11-2|-|TRBD1
CASSFGQGHTEAFF
TGTGCCAGCAGCTTTGGACAGGGCCACACTGAAGCTTTCTTT
>TRBJ1-5|14|TRBV6-2/TRBV6-3|-|-
CASSYTGSNQPQHF
TGTGCCAGCAGTTATACGGGGAGCAATCAGCCCCAGCATTTT
>TRBJ2-1|16|TRBV27|-|-
CASSLAGALTQGGQFF
TGTGCCAGCAGTTTGGCCGGAGCCCTTACCCAGGGCGGGCAGTTCTTC
>TRBJ1-3|15|TRBV6-5|-|TRBD1
CASSSGDSSGNTIYF
TGTGCCAGCAGTTCCGGGGACAGTTCTGGAAACACCATATATTTT
>TRBJ2-3|12|TRBV13|-|-
CASRQLRNTQYF
TGTGCCAGCAGACAGTTGAGAAATACGCAGTATTTT
>TRBJ2-3|16|TRBV19|-|-
CASSIEGLDIARRQYF
TGTGCCAGTAGTATAGAGGGTCTGGACATCGCGAGACGGCAGTATTTT
>TRBJ1-5|13|TRBV11-2|-|-
CASSLLLNQPQHF
TGTGCCAGCAGCTTACTCCTCAATCAGCCCCAGCATTTT
>TRBJ1-4|14|TRBV7-7|once|TRBD1
CASSTRTGSEKLFF
TGTGCTAGCAGCACCCGGACAGGATCTGAAAAACTGTTTTTT
>TRBJ1-2|14|TRBV19|once|-
CASSIEGTRRGYTF
TGTGCCAGTAGTATAGAAGGGACACGAAGAGGCTACACCTTC
>TRBJ2-3|15|TRBV9|-|-
CASSVGLVEGDTQYF
TGTGCCAGCAGCGTAGGCCTAGTTGAGGGAGATACGCAGTATTTT